The 23 T cell receptor beta chains listed next were all sequenced from one sample in a study of blood T cell repertoires in COVID-19. Here immunoSEQ multiplex PCR was the method, and the copy in TCRdb shows in-frame clones only, minus some. Of approximately 170,000 clones detected, around 85% appear once; the ten largest clones hold 1% to 1.5%. Sequenced: peripheral blood. All receptors derive from a man in his 60s who had recovered from COVID-19.

The J gene is TRBJ2-3, the V gene TRBV5-4, with D perhaps TRBD2 (7 bases). The V gene lost 0 bases and the J gene lost 0 bases, with 8 bases spanning the gap. The CDR3 is 15 residues long. Per germline, CDR1 SGHNT and CDR2 YYREEE (reference sequence). The CDR3 nucleotides read TGTGCCAGCAGCTTGGAGGGGGGGAGCACAGATACGCAGTATTTT. Protein sequence: CASSLEGGSTDTQYF.

This clone was counted once. This sequence joins TRBV5-1 and TRBJ1-2; possibly TRBD1 for D (6 bases). V shed 4 bases and J shed 4 bases, with 14 bases lying between them. Looked up from germline, CDR1 is SGHRS and CDR2 is YFSETQ. CDR3 length: 14 residues. CDR3 sequence: CASSPGQVLYGYTF. As DNA, the CDR3 is TGCGCCAGCAGCCCGGGACAAGTCCTCTATGGCTACACCTTC.

The chain combines TRBV4-2 with TRBJ2-3; no clear D. V was pared by 0 bases and J by 6 bases, with 19 bases between. The CDR3 contains 17 residues. Germline V gene sequence: CDR1 LGHNA, CDR2 YNFKEQ. CDR3 bases: TGTGCCAGCAGCCAAGAAGGTAGGCGGATCGCCCCGGATACGCAGTATTTT. It encodes CASSQEGRRIAPDTQYF.

The V and J genes are TRBV6-5 and TRBJ1-1; 7 positions match TRBD1. Trimming at V came to 5 bases and at J to 7 bases, leaving 13 bases not matched to a gene. CDR1 MNHEY and CDR2 SVGAGI come from the germline V gene. The CDR3 contains 15 residues. In nucleotides, the CDR3 is TGTGCCAGCAGTCTCGTCCAGGGGGTAAAAGATGAAGCTTTCTTT. It is translated as CASSLVQGVKDEAFF.

This chain connects TRBV30 to TRBJ2-3; the match to TRBD1 covers 7 bases. In germline, CDR1 is GTSNPN, CDR2 SVGIG (reference sequence). J was trimmed by 1 base and V by 0 bases; bases with no gene match: 1. The CDR3 length is 14 residues. The CDR3 DNA is TGTGCCTGGAGTGTGCAGGGGGGCACAGATACGCAGTATTTT. Protein sequence: CAWSVQGGTDTQYF.

The gene calls are TRBV5-1 and TRBJ2-7; D is ambiguous. Trimming stripped 3 bases from V and 4 bases from J, with 14 bases between. Germline V gives CDR1 SGHRS, CDR2 YFSETQ. This CDR3 is 14 amino acids long. The CDR3 loop reads CASSSSGETYEQYF. CDR3 sequence (DNA): TGCGCCAGCAGCTCCTCGGGTGAGACTTACGAGCAGTACTTC.

The chain has TRBV7-3 and TRBJ1-6; D unclear. The CDR3 contains 13 residues. V was cut by 5 bases and J by 7 bases, with 9 bases left in between. Germline values: CDR1 SGHTA, CDR2 FQGTGA. DNA of the CDR3: TGTGCCAGCAGCCCTGGGCTCAATTCACCCCTCCACTTT. This encodes CASSPGLNSPLHF. The full variable domain, rest sourced from reference TRBV7-3 and TRBJ1-6, is GAGVSQTPSNKVTEKGKYVELRCDPISGHTALYWYRQSLGQGPEFLIYFQGTGAADDSGLPNDRFFAVRPEGSVSTLKIQRTERGDSAVYLCASSPGLNSPLHFGNGTRLTVT.

The chain has TRBV4-2 and TRBJ1-4, with TRBD1 identical over 7 bases. This CDR3 is built from 15 residues. Germline CDR1 LGHNA, CDR2 YNFKEQ. Unmatched junction bases numbered 4, after V lost 4 bases and J lost 2 bases. This CDR3 is CASSRQQGTNEKLFF. Here the CDR3 DNA reads TGTGCCAGCAGCCGCCAACAGGGGACTAATGAAAAACTGTTTTTT.

The CDR3 nucleotides are TGTGCCAGCAGTTACCCGGGTGACTATGGCTACACCTTC. Amino acid sequence: CASSYPGDYGYTF. The chain joins TRBV6-5 to TRBJ1-2; D not certain. Per germline, CDR1 MNHEY and CDR2 SVGAGI. The CDR3 covers 13 residues. Trimming cost V 2 bases and J 3 bases, with 7 bases left between them.

V gene TRBV19 combines with J gene TRBJ2-3; tentatively, D is TRBD1 (6 bases). Germline CDR1 reads LNHDA; CDR2 reads SQIVND (reference sequence). Trimming left V 1 base short and J 5 bases short, with 19 bases between. The CDR3 is 17 residues long. CDR3 amino acids: CASSIGGHGGGGDTQYF. For the CDR3, the DNA is TGTGCCAGTAGTATAGGGGGACATGGTGGTGGAGGAGATACGCAGTATTTT.

V usage is TRBV4-1 and J usage is TRBJ2-7, with 7 bases aligning to TRBD1. The trim removed 6 bases at V and 3 bases at J, leaving 8 bases unmatched. Germline CDR1 reads MGHRA; CDR2 reads YSYEKL. The CDR3 runs 14 residues. Here the CDR3 reads CASSQLGQDYEQYF. The CDR3, as DNA: TGCGCCAGCAGTCAGCTCGGACAGGACTACGAGCAGTACTTC.

V gene TRBV6-2 or TRBV6-3 combines with J gene TRBJ2-1, with TRBD1 as a possible D gene (6 bases). The CDR3 sequence is 14 residues long. Germline V gene sequence: CDR1 MNHEY, CDR2 SVGEGT. The V end lost 5 bases, the J end lost 3 bases, and 11 bases lay between the germline ends. The CDR3 is CASSGGPDYNEQFF. Here the CDR3 DNA reads TGTGCCAGCAGTGGGGGCCCCGACTACAATGAGCAGTTCTTC.

The chain has TRBV7-2 and TRBJ2-5, with TRBD2 matching over 7 bases. The V gene's germline CDR1 is SGHTA and CDR2 FQGNSA. Germline trimming cut 2 bases from V and 1 base from J; bases unmatched to any gene: 7. There are 16 residues in the CDR3. The CDR3 here is CASSLTGTTIQETQYF. The DNA for the CDR3 is TGTGCCAGCAGCTTAACTGGGACTACCATCCAAGAGACCCAGTACTTC. Based on the CDR3 plus reference TRBV7-2 and TRBJ2-5, the full variable domain is GAGVSQSPSNKVTEKGKDVELRCDPISGHTALYWYRQSLGQGLEFLIYFQGNSAPDKSGLPSDRFSAERTGGSVSTLTIQRTQQEDSAVYLCASSLTGTTIQETQYFGPGTRLLVL.

This clone was seen once. This chain uses TRBV25-1 with TRBJ1-1; 7 bases agree with TRBD1. V dropped 1 base and J dropped 2; count of bases not matched to a gene: 4. The germline V gene encodes CDR1 MGHDK and CDR2 SYGVNS. This CDR3 comprises 15 residues. CDR3 protein: CASSEWGTENTEAFF. The DNA of the CDR3 is TGTGCCAGCAGTGAATGGGGGACAGAAAACACTGAAGCTTTCTTT.

This clone occurred a few times. The J gene is TRBJ1-2, the V gene TRBV19, with D possibly matching TRBD1 (6 bases). Germline V gene sequence: CDR1 LNHDA, CDR2 SQIVND (reference sequence). This CDR3 has 14 residues. Trimming shortened V by 10 bases and J by 8 bases, and 23 bases separated the two germline ends. The DNA of the CDR3 is TGTGCCACCCTGGGCGACAGGCGGGGGTTCGGCTACACCTTC. As protein: CATLGDRRGFGYTF.

This chain connects TRBV7-8 to TRBJ2-7; 8 bases line up with TRBD1. The CDR3 totals 16 residues. J lost 0 bases, V lost 1 base, and 5 bases had no gene match. CDR1 and CDR2 (germline): SGHVS, FQNEAQ. CDR3 loop: CASSLGPGGNSYEQYF. Here the CDR3 DNA reads TGTGCCAGCAGCTTAGGCCCAGGGGGCAACTCCTACGAGCAGTACTTC.

V usage is TRBV5-1 and J usage is TRBJ2-5; possibly TRBD1 for D (6 bases). CDR3 size: 12 residues. Germline V lookup: CDR1 SGHRS, CDR2 YFSETQ. V dropped 3 bases and J dropped 5 bases, with 8 bases sitting between them. DNA of the CDR3: TGCGCCAGCAGCTGGGGGCAGGAGACCCAGTACTTC. This sequence encodes CASSWGQETQYF.

With respect to this clone: This sample includes further DNA sequences coding for the same CDR3. The rearrangement joins TRBV11-3 to TRBJ2-7; D is unclear. V was clipped by 2 bases and J by 0 bases, with 8 bases between them. The CDR3 has 14 residues. Germline loops: CDR1 SGHNT, CDR2 YENEEA. CDR3 protein: CASSLTGSSYEQYF. The CDR3 DNA reads as TGTGCCAGCAGCTTAACCGGTTCCTCCTACGAGCAGTACTTC.

The V call is TRBV21-1, the J call TRBJ2-5; the table's D gene call, TRBD1, was not cross checked with the DNA. TRBV21-1 is deemed a pseudogene. The CDR3 is 14 residues long. Here the CDR3 DNA reads TGTGCCAGCAGCAGGTCGGGACAATTAGAGACCCAGTACTTC. Amino acid sequence: CASSRSGQLETQYF.

The genes are TRBV7-6 and TRBJ2-7; maybe TRBD1 (6 bases). The CDR3 runs to 15 residues. The germline V gene has CDR1 SGHVS and CDR2 FNYEAQ. V lost 3 bases, J lost 4 bases, and 16 bases lay in between. The CDR3 region has the DNA TGTGCCAGCAGCTTGGGGCCCGGGACAAAATACGAGCAGTACTTC. It encodes CASSLGPGTKYEQYF.

The genes are TRBV6-6 and TRBJ1-1; no firm D call. Trimming left V 7 bases short and J 4 bases short, with 16 bases between. Germline CDR1 and CDR2: MNHNY and SVGAGI (reference sequence). The CDR3 contains 14 residues. The CDR3 protein is CASTKEGEGTEAFF. The CDR3 DNA is TGTGCCAGCACCAAAGAGGGCGAGGGCACTGAAGCTTTCTTT.

This chain links TRBV27 with TRBJ2-7; the D is unclear. The germline V gene encodes CDR1 MNHEY and CDR2 SMNVEV (reference sequence). The CDR3 runs 13 residues. Between the trimmed V and J ends, which lost 6 bases and 6 bases, there was a span of 15 bases. The CDR3 region is CASSSPPSSEQYF. The CDR3 DNA sequence: TGTGCCAGCAGCTCCCCCCCCTCTAGCGAGCAGTACTTC.

The rearrangement links TRBV7-2 to TRBJ2-5; D not certain. This CDR3 region has 13 residues. V was clipped by 1 base and J by 5 bases, with 8 bases between them. The germline V gene encodes CDR1 SGHTA and CDR2 FQGNSA. The DNA for the CDR3 is TGTGCCAGCAGCTTAGTCGCGGAGGAGACCCAGTACTTC. Translating it yields CASSLVAEETQYF.